The 13 T cell receptor beta chains below all came from one sample that was sequenced in a study of blood T cell repertoires in COVID-19 (dated by TCRdb to about 2020). Library method: the immunoSEQ multiplex PCR assay. Imported from immuneACCESS, the table was reduced by TCRdb to in-frame sequences with V and J called. These copies leave out some clones; in studies compared against another copy, an unresolved V gene accounts for under half, and the cause of the remainder is not known. The sample table lists about 280,000 clones, around 88% of them with a count of one. In total, the top ten clones hold less than 2.5% of the sample. The sample was peripheral blood. Source of these receptors: a woman in her twenties or thirties who had recovered from COVID-19.

The chain combines TRBV6-5 with TRBJ2-7; 8 bases align to TRBD1. The CDR3 covers 14 residues. With V trimmed by 5 bases and J by 7 bases, 10 bases remained unmatched. The germline gives CDR1 MNHEY, CDR2 SVGAGI. CDR3: CASSPRGRSMEQYF. The CDR3 nucleotides read TGTGCCAGCAGTCCCAGGGGGCGCAGTATGGAGCAGTACTTC.

This clone was observed a single time. In DNA, the CDR3 is TGTGCCAGCAGCCAAGGTGCGGGGGGGCACCCAGATACGCAGTATTTT. It is translated as CASSQGAGGHPDTQYF. The rearrangement joins TRBV3-1 (or the pseudogene TRBV3-2) to TRBJ2-3, with 9 bases aligning to TRBD2. The germline V gene has CDR1 LGHDT and CDR2 YNNKEL (reference sequence). This CDR3 spans 16 amino acids. V shed 1 base, J shed 4 bases, and the junction held 6 bases outside the gene matches.

The rearrangement joins TRBV30 to TRBJ1-3; D might be TRBD1 (6 bases). The V and J ends lost 0 bases and 7 bases respectively, with 16 bases between them. Germline V CDR1 and CDR2: GTSNPN, SVGIG (reference sequence). The CDR3 extends over 15 amino acids. As DNA, the CDR3 is TGTGCCTGGAGTGTACGGGCAGGGGTCGGGAACACCATATATTTT. Residues: CAWSVRAGVGNTIYF.

The chain recombines TRBV4-1 with TRBJ1-6; D is uncertain. The CDR3 is 17 residues long. In germline, CDR1 is MGHRA, CDR2 YSYEKL. V lost 0 bases to trimming and J lost 6 bases, with 15 bases between them. The CDR3 DNA sequence: TGCGCCAGCAGCCAAGAAGCTCTCTTCGGGGTTAATTCACCCCTCCACTTT. This encodes CASSQEALFGVNSPLHF.

This sequence joins TRBV29-1 and TRBJ2-7, with 9 nucleotides matching TRBD1. CDR1 is SQVTM, CDR2 ANQGSEA, per germline. Germline trimming cut 0 bases from V and 4 bases from J; bases unmatched to any gene: 1. The CDR3 loop spans 13 amino acids. CDR3 in DNA: TGCAGCGTTGAAGAGGGACAGGGATACGAGCAGTACTTC. Translation: CSVEEGQGYEQYF.

This chain uses TRBV11-2 with TRBJ2-1; 10 bases agree with TRBD2. The germline V gene has CDR1 SGHAT and CDR2 FQNNGV. This CDR3 region has 16 residues. With V trimmed by 2 bases and J by 7 bases, 8 bases remained unmatched. The CDR3 bases are TGTGCCAGCAGCTTACTAGCGGGGGCCCTGAGAAATGAGCAGTTCTTC. Translation: CASSLLAGALRNEQFF.

This chain connects TRBV7-2 to TRBJ1-1; TRBD1 aligns across 9 bases. Germline CDR1 SGHTA, CDR2 FQGNSA. This CDR3 is built from 14 residues. Losses at the gene ends were 5 bases for V and 5 bases for J; bases not matched to a gene: 6. The CDR3 sequence is CASSPGQGRTEAFF. The CDR3 DNA is TGTGCCAGCAGCCCCGGACAGGGGAGGACTGAAGCTTTCTTT.

The chain combines TRBV19 with TRBJ2-7, with D possibly being TRBD2 (5 bases). Germline CDR1 is LNHDA and CDR2 is SQIVND (reference sequence). Trimming pared 5 bases from V and 6 bases from J, leaving 17 bases between. The CDR3 extends over 14 amino acids. The CDR3 loop is CASSFGGLGAEQYF. The CDR3 coding sequence is TGTGCCAGTAGTTTCGGAGGATTGGGCGCCGAGCAGTACTTC.

On this clone: Other nucleotide sequences from this sample produce the same CDR3. The chain is built from TRBV3-1 (or the pseudogene TRBV3-2) and TRBJ2-7, with TRBD2 matching over 7 bases. This CDR3 contains 14 residues. Germline assignment: CDR1 LGHDT and CDR2 YNNKEL (reference sequence). Germline trimming cut 1 base from V and 1 base from J; bases unmatched to any gene: 1. The CDR3 DNA reads TGTGCCAGCAGCCAAGGCGGGGGTTCCTACGAGCAGTACTTC. Translating it yields CASSQGGGSYEQYF.

The chain couples TRBV4-3 to TRBJ2-7, with TRBD2 matching over 14 bases. CDR1 LGHNA and CDR2 YSLEER come from the germline V gene. The length of the CDR3 is 18 residues. V dropped 4 bases and J dropped 3; count of bases not matched to a gene: 11. The CDR3 DNA is TGCGCCAGCAGCCTCAATCTGGGACTAGCGGGAGAGTACTACGAGCAGTACTTC. Translation: CASSLNLGLAGEYYEQYF.

This clone has a handful of counts. The chain has TRBV3-1 (or the pseudogene TRBV3-2) and TRBJ2-1; TRBD2 aligns across 7 bases. The germline gives CDR1 LGHDT, CDR2 YNNKEL (reference sequence). V was clipped by 5 bases and J by 2 bases; unmatched bases: 6. CDR3 size: 15 residues. This chain's CDR3 is CASSFTSEPYNEQFF. For the CDR3, the DNA is TGTGCCAGCAGCTTCACTAGCGAACCCTACAATGAGCAGTTCTTC.

The V call is TRBV27, the J call TRBJ2-1; no definite D call. CDR3 length equals 16 residues. The V gene lost 3 bases and the J gene lost 6 bases, with 18 bases spanning the gap. Germline-derived CDR1 and CDR2 are MNHEY and SMNVEV (reference sequence). CDR3 sequence (DNA): TGTGCCAGCAGTTTGGTGCCGATGGCGACTTTCAATGAGCAGTTCTTC. Its protein is CASSLVPMATFNEQFF.

The chain recombines TRBV5-6 with TRBJ2-2; tentatively, D is TRBD2 (5 bases). Per the germline V gene, CDR1 is SGHDT and CDR2 is YYEEEE. CDR3 length equals 14 residues. Deletions cut 4 bases from V and 6 bases from J, with 13 bases between. The chain's CDR3 is CASSSLAEAGELFF. In DNA form, the CDR3 reads TGTGCCAGCAGCAGCTTGGCGGAGGCCGGGGAGCTGTTTTTT.